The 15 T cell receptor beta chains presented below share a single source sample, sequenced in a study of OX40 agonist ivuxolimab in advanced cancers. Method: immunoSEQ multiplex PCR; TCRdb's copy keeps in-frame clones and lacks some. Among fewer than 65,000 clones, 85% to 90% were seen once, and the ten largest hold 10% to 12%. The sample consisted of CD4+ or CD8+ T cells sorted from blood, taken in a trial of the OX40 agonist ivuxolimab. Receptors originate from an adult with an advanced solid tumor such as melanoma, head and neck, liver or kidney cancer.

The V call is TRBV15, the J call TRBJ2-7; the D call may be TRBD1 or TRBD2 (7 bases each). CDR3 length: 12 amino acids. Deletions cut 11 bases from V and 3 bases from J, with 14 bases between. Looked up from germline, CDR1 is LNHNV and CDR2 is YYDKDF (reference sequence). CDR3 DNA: TGTGCCCCGCAGGGGGGGGGCTACGAGCAGTACTTC. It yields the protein CAPQGGGYEQYF.

CDR3 nucleotide sequence: TGTGCCAGTAGTCCCCCAGGCACACGCGTCGGCAATCAGCCCCAGCATTTT. Protein product: CASSPPGTRVGNQPQHF. The rearrangement uses TRBV19 and TRBJ1-5; D is undetermined. Trimming took off 5 bases at V and 2 bases at J, with 19 bases between the two ends. This CDR3 spans 17 amino acids. Looked up from germline, CDR1 is LNHDA and CDR2 is SQIVND (reference sequence).

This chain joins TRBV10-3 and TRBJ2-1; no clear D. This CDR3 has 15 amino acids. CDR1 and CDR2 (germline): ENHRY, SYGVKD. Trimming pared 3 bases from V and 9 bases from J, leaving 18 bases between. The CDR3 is CAISDPLPITGEQFF. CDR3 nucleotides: TGTGCCATCAGTGACCCCCTACCCATCACGGGTGAGCAGTTCTTC.

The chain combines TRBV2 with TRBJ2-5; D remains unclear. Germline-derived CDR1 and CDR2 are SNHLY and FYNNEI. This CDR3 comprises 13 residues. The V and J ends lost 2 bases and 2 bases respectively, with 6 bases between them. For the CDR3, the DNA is TGTGCCAGCAGTGAAAACAGTCAAGAGACCCAGTACTTC. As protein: CASSENSQETQYF.

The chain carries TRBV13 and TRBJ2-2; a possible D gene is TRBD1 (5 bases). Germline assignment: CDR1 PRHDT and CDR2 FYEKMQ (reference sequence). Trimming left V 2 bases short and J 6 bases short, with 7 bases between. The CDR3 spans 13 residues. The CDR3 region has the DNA TGTGCCAGCAGCTTAACAGGAGCCGGGGAGCTGTTTTTT. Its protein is CASSLTGAGELFF.

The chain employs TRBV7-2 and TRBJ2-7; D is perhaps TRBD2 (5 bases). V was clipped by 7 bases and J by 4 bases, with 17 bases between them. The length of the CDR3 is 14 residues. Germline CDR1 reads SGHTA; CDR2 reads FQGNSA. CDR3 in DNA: TGTGCCAGCACCTCTATGAGCGGAAATTACGAGCAGTACTTC. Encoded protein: CASTSMSGNYEQYF.

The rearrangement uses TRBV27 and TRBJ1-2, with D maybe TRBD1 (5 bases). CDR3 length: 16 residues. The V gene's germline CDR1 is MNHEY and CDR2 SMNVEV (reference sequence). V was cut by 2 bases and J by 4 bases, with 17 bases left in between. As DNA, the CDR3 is TGTGCCAGCAGTTTAGTGGTCGGAGGGGCATTCTATGGCTACACCTTC. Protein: CASSLVVGGAFYGYTF.

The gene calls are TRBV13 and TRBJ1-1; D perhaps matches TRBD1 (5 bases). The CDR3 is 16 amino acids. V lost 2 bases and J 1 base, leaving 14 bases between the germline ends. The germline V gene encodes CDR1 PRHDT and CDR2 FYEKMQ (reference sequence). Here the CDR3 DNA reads TGTGCCAGCAGCTTATACTACGTCGGGGGGAACACTGAAGCTTTCTTT. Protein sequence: CASSLYYVGGNTEAFF.

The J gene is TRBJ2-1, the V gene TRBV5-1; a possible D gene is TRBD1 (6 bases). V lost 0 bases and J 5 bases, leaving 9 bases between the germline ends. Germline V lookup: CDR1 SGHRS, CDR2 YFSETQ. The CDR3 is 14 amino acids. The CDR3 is CASSLGNRDNEQFF. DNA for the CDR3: TGCGCCAGCAGCTTGGGAAACAGGGACAATGAGCAGTTCTTC.

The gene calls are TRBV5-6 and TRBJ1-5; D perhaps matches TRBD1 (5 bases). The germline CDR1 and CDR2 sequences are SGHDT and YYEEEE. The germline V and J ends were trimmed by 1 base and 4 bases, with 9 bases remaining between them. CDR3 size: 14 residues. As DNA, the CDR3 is TGTGCCAGCAGCTTGAGAGGGGCGAATCAGCCCCAGCATTTT. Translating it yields CASSLRGANQPQHF.

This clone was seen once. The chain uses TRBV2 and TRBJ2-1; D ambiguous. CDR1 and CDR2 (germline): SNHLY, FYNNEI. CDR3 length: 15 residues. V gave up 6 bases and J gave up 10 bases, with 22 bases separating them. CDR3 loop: CASRVRLDPIGEQFF. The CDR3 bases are TGTGCCAGCAGGGTGAGGCTAGATCCAATCGGAGAGCAGTTCTTC.

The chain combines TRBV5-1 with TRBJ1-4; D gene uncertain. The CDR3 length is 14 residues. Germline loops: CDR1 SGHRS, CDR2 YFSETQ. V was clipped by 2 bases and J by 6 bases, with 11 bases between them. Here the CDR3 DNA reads TGCGCCAGCAGCTTAGAGCGAGGCGATGAAAAACTGTTTTTT. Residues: CASSLERGDEKLFF.

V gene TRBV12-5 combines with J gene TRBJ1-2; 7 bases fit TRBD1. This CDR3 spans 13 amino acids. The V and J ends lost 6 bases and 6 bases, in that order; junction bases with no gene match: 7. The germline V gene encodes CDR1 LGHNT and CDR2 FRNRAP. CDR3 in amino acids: CASGQTGWNGYTF. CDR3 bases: TGTGCTAGTGGCCAGACAGGGTGGAATGGCTACACCTTC.

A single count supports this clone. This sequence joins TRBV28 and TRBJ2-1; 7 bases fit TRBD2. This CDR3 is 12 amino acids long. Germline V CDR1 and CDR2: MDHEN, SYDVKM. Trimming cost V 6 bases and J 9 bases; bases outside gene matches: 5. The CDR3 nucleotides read TGTGCCAGCAGGCGACGGGAGGTTGAGCAGTTCTTC. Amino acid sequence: CASRRREVEQFF.

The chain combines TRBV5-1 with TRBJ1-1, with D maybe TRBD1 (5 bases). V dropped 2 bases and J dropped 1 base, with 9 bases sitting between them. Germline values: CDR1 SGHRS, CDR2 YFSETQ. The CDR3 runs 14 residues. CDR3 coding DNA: TGCGCCAGCAGCTTACTCGGGGGGAACACTGAAGCTTTCTTT. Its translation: CASSLLGGNTEAFF.